The present T cell receptor beta chain was sequenced within a study of T-cell reconstitution after alpha-beta-depleted transplantation in children. Unique molecular identifiers were built into the TCRbeta library. TCRdb redid the calling of the PCR reads with MiXCR, one entry per CDR3 protein. Of about 460,000 distinct CDR3 sequences listed, around an eighth were seen once; the top ten hold around 6.1%. Trimming removed 2 bases from V and 6 bases from J, with 8 bases in between. Germline lookup yields CDR1 SGHDN and CDR2 FVKESK. The CDR3 runs to 13 residues. The sequencing here drew on PBMCs from the stem cell graft donor, taken from the stem cell graft. This TCR derives from a human donor who donated a stem cell graft to a child with combined immunodeficiency. This chain connects TRBV14 to TRBJ2-1; D unresolved. This chain's CDR3 is CASSQRGVNEQFF. The CDR3 DNA follows: TGTGCCAGCAGCCAACGAGGCGTCAATGAGCAGTTCTTC.